The 25 T cell receptor beta chains reported below all come from one sample, sequenced in a study of T cells after yellow fever vaccination. A single record per CDR3 protein comes from TCRdb applying MiXCR to the 5' RACE reads. The table has approximately 340,000 distinct CDR3 sequences, 8.7% seen once; the top ten hold 18%. The sequencing used PBMCs, collected on the day of the first yellow fever vaccination. Source of these receptors: a man aged 18 to 29 who received the YFV17D yellow fever vaccine.

The V gene is TRBV28, the J gene TRBJ1-6; D unresolved. The CDR3 length is 14 residues. The V end lost 5 bases, the J end lost 3 bases, and 8 bases lay between the germline ends. Germline assignment: CDR1 MDHEN and CDR2 SYDVKM. The CDR3 DNA follows: TGTGCCAGCAGTCCTGTAGTCTATAATTCACCCCTCCACTTT. This gives the protein CASSPVVYNSPLHF.

This clonotype was picked up a small number of times. CDR3 sequence (DNA): TGTGCCAGCAGCTTTGGACTAGTGAACTACGAGCAGTACTTC. Residues: CASSFGLVNYEQYF. The chain combines TRBV5-4 with TRBJ2-7, with TRBD2 matching over 7 bases. CDR1 is SGHNT and CDR2 is YYREEE in the germline V gene (reference sequence). The CDR3 is made up of 14 amino acids. Germline trimming cut 2 bases from V and 3 bases from J; bases unmatched to any gene: 5.

This clonotype appeared a few times. The chain employs TRBV7-9 and TRBJ2-7, with D possibly being TRBD1 (6 bases). CDR1 and CDR2 from the germline V gene are SEHNR and FQNEAQ (reference sequence). V lost 5 bases, J lost 3 bases, and 11 bases lay in between. This CDR3 region has 13 residues. The CDR3, as DNA: TGTGCCAGCAGCGAAACAGGGTACTACGAGCAGTACTTC. Amino acid sequence: CASSETGYYEQYF.

Only a few counts were recorded for this clonotype. The V and J genes are TRBV25-1 and TRBJ2-5; D gene unclear. The CDR3 spans 15 residues. Germline V CDR1 and CDR2: MGHDK, SYGVNS. V lost 3 bases and J 0 bases, leaving 11 bases between the germline ends. CDR3 region: CASSDGMDDQETQYF. The CDR3 nucleotides are TGTGCCAGCAGTGACGGCATGGACGACCAAGAGACCCAGTACTTC. The full variable domain, completed using reference TRBV25-1 and TRBJ2-5, is EADIYQTPRYLVIGTGKKITLECSQTMGHDKMYWYQQDPGMELHLIHYSYGVNSTEKGDLSSESTVSRIRTEHFPLTLESARPSHTSQYLCASSDGMDDQETQYFGPGTRLLVL.

There are many counts of this clonotype. V gene TRBV6-2 or TRBV6-3 combines with J gene TRBJ2-7; a weak D match, TRBD1 (6 bases). The V gene's germline CDR1 is MNHEY and CDR2 SVGEGT. Trimming left V 8 bases short and J 3 bases short, with 17 bases between. The CDR3 is 14 amino acids. The CDR3 nucleotides read TGTGCCAGCGAGCAACAGGGCCGTGGCTACGAGCAGTACTTC. It encodes CASEQQGRGYEQYF.

A few counts support this clonotype. This rearrangement joins TRBV14 to TRBJ2-1; 8 bases fit TRBD2. V trimming: 1 base; J trimming: 5 bases; junction bases outside the gene matches: 10. CDR1 and CDR2 (germline): SGHDN, FVKESK. The CDR3 totals 17 residues. CDR3 loop: CASSQARRTSTDNEQFF. CDR3 coding DNA: TGTGCCAGCAGCCAAGCCCGGAGGACTAGCACCGACAATGAGCAGTTCTTC.

A few counts support this clonotype. The CDR3 DNA is TGTGCCAGCAGCCTTGATCGAGGGGGGGGCACAGATACGCAGTATTTT. Encoded protein: CASSLDRGGGTDTQYF. The chain recombines TRBV7-2 with TRBJ2-3; perhaps TRBD2 as D (7 bases). CDR1 is SGHTA and CDR2 is FQGNSA in the germline V gene. The V gene lost 5 bases and the J gene lost 1 base, with 16 bases spanning the gap. The CDR3 is made up of 16 amino acids.

This clonotype was recorded a few times. The chain recombines TRBV12-3 or TRBV12-4 with TRBJ2-2, with D possibly being TRBD2 (5 bases). Between the trimmed V and J ends, which lost 3 bases and 6 bases, there was a span of 17 bases. This CDR3 region has 16 residues. The CDR3 loop reads CASSFGETKRSGELFF. The CDR3 DNA reads TGTGCCAGCAGTTTTGGGGAGACTAAACGATCCGGGGAGCTGTTTTTT.

In DNA form, the CDR3 reads TGCAGTGCCCCGGATGGTAAGACTGAAGCTTTCTTT. Encoded protein: CSAPDGKTEAFF. This chain uses TRBV20-1 with TRBJ1-1; D remains ambiguous. In germline, CDR1 is DFQATT, CDR2 SNEGSKA (reference sequence). Trimming pared 6 bases from V and 5 bases from J, leaving 13 bases between. The CDR3 spans 12 residues.

The chain links TRBV5-1 to TRBJ2-3; D uncertain. V was cut by 3 bases and J by 2 bases, with 7 bases left in between. CDR3 length: 13 amino acids. Per germline, CDR1 SGHRS and CDR2 YFSETQ. The CDR3 loop is CASSYLFTDTQYF. For the CDR3, the DNA is TGCGCCAGCAGCTACCTATTCACAGATACGCAGTATTTT.

V is TRBV3-1 and J is TRBJ2-3; TRBD2 agrees at 9 bases. This CDR3 is 16 amino acids long. Germline assignment: CDR1 LGHDT and CDR2 YNNKEL (reference sequence). The V segment lost 3 bases and the J segment 0 bases; nucleotides outside the gene matches: 4. CDR3 coding DNA: TGTGCCAGCAGCCACCTTCTAGCGGGGAGCACAGATACGCAGTATTTT. As protein: CASSHLLAGSTDTQYF.

This clonotype was seen at least ten times. The chain is built from TRBV28 and TRBJ2-1; 10 bases fit TRBD2. V shed 6 bases and J 8 bases; nucleotides not matched to a gene: 7. Germline V gives CDR1 MDHEN, CDR2 SYDVKM. The CDR3 has 14 amino acids. The CDR3 region is CASSPLAGIDEQFF. The CDR3, as DNA: TGTGCCAGCAGCCCACTAGCGGGGATCGATGAGCAGTTCTTC. Supplemented by reference TRBV28 and TRBJ2-1, the full variable domain reads DVKVTQSSRYLVKRTGEKVFLECVQDMDHENMFWYRQDPGLGLRLIYFSYDVKMKEKGDIPEGYSVSREKKERFSLILESASTNQTSMYLCASSPLAGIDEQFFGPGTRLTVL.

This clonotype appeared a few times. J is TRBJ1-2 and V is TRBV12-3 or TRBV12-4, with D perhaps TRBD1 (5 bases). V shed 6 bases and J shed 4 bases, with 15 bases lying between them. The CDR3 totals 14 residues. DNA for the CDR3: TGTGCCAGCAGCTCCGGGGGAATCCCCTATGGCTACACCTTC. Translating it yields CASSSGGIPYGYTF.

This clonotype has just a few counts. V gene TRBV6-2 or TRBV6-3 combines with J gene TRBJ2-1, with 7 bases lining up with TRBD1. Germline V gene data show CDR1 as MNHEY and CDR2 as SVGEGT. V gave up 2 bases and J gave up 5 bases; unmatched junction bases: 6. This CDR3 is built from 15 residues. The CDR3 loop reads CASSYGDRLHNEQFF. The CDR3 DNA sequence: TGTGCCAGCAGTTACGGGGACAGATTACACAATGAGCAGTTCTTC.

This rearrangement joins TRBV4-3 to TRBJ1-1, with D possibly matching TRBD1 (5 bases). The CDR3 length is 16 residues. V dropped 4 bases and J dropped 0 bases, with 15 bases sitting between them. Germline assignment: CDR1 LGHNA and CDR2 YSLEER. The CDR3 DNA follows: TGCGCCAGCAGCCGTGGCAGGGACTTCATGAACACTGAAGCTTTCTTT. Protein product: CASSRGRDFMNTEAFF.

This chain connects TRBV28 to TRBJ1-2; no firm D call. CDR3 size: 14 residues. Germline-derived CDR1 and CDR2 are MDHEN and SYDVKM. V was pared by 3 bases and J by 4 bases, with 12 bases between. CDR3 sequence (DNA): TGTGCCAGCAGTTTGGGCAGGAGACCCTATGGCTACACCTTC. Encoded protein: CASSLGRRPYGYTF.

This clonotype was counted a few times. This chain joins TRBV10-3 and TRBJ2-7; 8 positions match TRBD1. The V segment lost 4 bases and the J segment 7 bases; nucleotides outside the gene matches: 3. The germline CDR1 and CDR2 sequences are ENHRY and SYGVKD. CDR3 length equals 12 residues. Here the CDR3 DNA reads TGTGCCATCAGTGGGACAGGGCGTGAGCAGTACGTC. Translated: CAISGTGREQYV.

A few counts support this clonotype. The V call is TRBV2, the J call TRBJ2-5, with 10 bases identical to TRBD2. V shed 0 bases, J shed 3 bases, and the junction held 13 bases outside the gene matches. Germline V gene lookup returns CDR1 SNHLY and CDR2 FYNNEI. The CDR3 length is 19 residues. The CDR3 reads CASSEALRAGGPVEETQYF. The CDR3 coding sequence is TGTGCCAGCAGTGAAGCGCTTCGAGCGGGGGGGCCAGTAGAAGAGACCCAGTACTTC.

This clonotype occurred a few times. The CDR3 reads CASSLERSEDTQYF. CDR3 coding DNA: TGCGCCAGCAGCTTGGAAAGGTCAGAAGATACGCAGTATTTT. V usage is TRBV5-1 and J usage is TRBJ2-3, with no clear D. Germline loops: CDR1 SGHRS, CDR2 YFSETQ. The CDR3 spans 14 residues. V lost 0 bases and J 5 bases, leaving 10 bases between the germline ends. Full variable domain (missing parts from reference TRBV5-1 and TRBJ2-3): KAGVTQTPRYLIKTRGQQVTLSCSPISGHRSVSWYQQTPGQGLQFLFEYFSETQRNKGNFPGRFSGRQFSNSRSEMNVSTLELGDSALYLCASSLERSEDTQYFGPGTRLTVL.

This clonotype occurred a few times. The rearrangement links TRBV6-4 to TRBJ2-1; the D is unclear. CDR1 is MRHNA, CDR2 SNTAGT, per germline. The CDR3 contains 13 residues. Trimming pared 4 bases from V and 5 bases from J, leaving 9 bases between. The CDR3 coding sequence is TGTGCCAGCAGTGTTCAGGAGAACAATGAGCAGTTCTTC. Protein product: CASSVQENNEQFF.

The table lists this clonotype with many counts. This chain connects TRBV20-1 to TRBJ2-1, with 11 bases aligning to TRBD2. CDR3 length equals 14 residues. The germline V gene has CDR1 DFQATT and CDR2 SNEGSKA (reference sequence). With 8 bases clipped from V and 6 bases from J, the junction kept 9 bases outside the gene matches. The CDR3 loop is CSTYNSGGANEQFF. As DNA, the CDR3 is TGCAGTACCTACAATAGCGGGGGGGCCAATGAGCAGTTCTTC.

This clonotype was recorded a few times. This sequence joins TRBV5-4 and TRBJ1-2; D call uncertain. The CDR3 has 14 residues. CDR1 SGHNT and CDR2 YYREEE come from the germline V gene (reference sequence). V lost 3 bases and J lost 4, with 13 bases in between. CDR3 loop: CASSSRAVGYGYTF. CDR3 DNA sequence: TGTGCCAGCAGCTCTCGCGCTGTCGGCTATGGCTACACCTTC.

This clonotype occurred many times. This sequence joins TRBV5-1 and TRBJ2-2; 9 bases map to TRBD1. CDR1 and CDR2 (germline): SGHRS, YFSETQ. With V trimmed by 4 bases and J by 6 bases, 10 bases remained unmatched. This CDR3 has 16 residues. As DNA, the CDR3 is TGCGCCAGCAGCAAGCCGGGACAGGGTCTTTCCGGGGAGCTGTTTTTT. It yields the protein CASSKPGQGLSGELFF. Variable domain in full (rest from reference TRBV5-1 and TRBJ2-2): KAGVTQTPRYLIKTRGQQVTLSCSPISGHRSVSWYQQTPGQGLQFLFEYFSETQRNKGNFPGRFSGRQFSNSRSEMNVSTLELGDSALYLCASSKPGQGLSGELFFGEGSRLTVL.

The chain links TRBV6-2 or TRBV6-3 to TRBJ2-2; the match to TRBD2 covers 7 bases. This CDR3 is built from 15 residues. The V and J ends lost 7 bases and 5 bases, in that order; junction bases with no gene match: 10. The germline gives CDR1 MNHEY, CDR2 SVGEGT. The CDR3: CASTRERVRTGELFF. DNA of the CDR3: TGTGCCAGCACGCGGGAGCGGGTTCGGACCGGGGAGCTGTTTTTT.

The chain recombines TRBV4-2 with TRBJ1-2; 10 bases match TRBD1. This CDR3 has 16 amino acids. Germline trimming cut 1 base from V and 3 bases from J; bases unmatched to any gene: 5. Germline V lookup: CDR1 LGHNA, CDR2 YNFKEQ. CDR3 protein: CASSQGGTGVDYGYTF. CDR3 DNA: TGTGCCAGCAGCCAAGGGGGGACAGGGGTCGACTATGGCTACACCTTC.